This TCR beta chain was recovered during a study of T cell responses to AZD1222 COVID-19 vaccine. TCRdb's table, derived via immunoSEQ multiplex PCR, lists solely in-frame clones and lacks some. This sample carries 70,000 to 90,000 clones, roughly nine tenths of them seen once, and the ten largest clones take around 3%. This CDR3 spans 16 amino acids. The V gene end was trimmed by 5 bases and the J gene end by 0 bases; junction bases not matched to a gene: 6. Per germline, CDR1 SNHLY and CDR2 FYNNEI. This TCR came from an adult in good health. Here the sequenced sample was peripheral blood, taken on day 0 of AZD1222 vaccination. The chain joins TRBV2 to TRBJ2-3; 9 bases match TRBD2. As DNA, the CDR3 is TGTGCCAGCAGTTTCCCGACTAGCGGTAGCACAGATACGCAGTATTTT. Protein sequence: CASSFPTSGSTDTQYF.